This TCR beta chain originates from a study of cytomegalovirus exposure and HLA in healthy donors. General observations from the study: Most TCR sequences were rare, but some public TCRs occurred in many donors.

The V gene's germline CDR1 is PRHDT and CDR2 FYEKMQ (reference sequence). V gave up 3 bases and J gave up 3 bases; unmatched junction bases: 4. The CDR3 is 14 amino acids. To note about this clone: The antigen is not known.

Amplification used 60 Vbeta primers and 13 Jbeta primers. Sequencing was performed with immunoSEQ multiplex PCR; in TCRdb, only in-frame clones are kept and a portion is missing. The sample gives fewer than 200,000 clones, more than 75% of which show up once; roughly 3.1% is in the top ten. The specimen was PBMCs. This clonotype was obtained from a man aged 35 to 55 in good health and CMV-seropositive. The rearrangement uses TRBV13 and TRBJ2-7, with 8 bases lining up with TRBD1. The CDR3 bases are TGTGCCAGCAGCTTCCCCGGGACAGGCTACGAGCAGTACTTC. Residues: CASSFPGTGYEQYF.